This TCR beta chain was captured in a study of cytomegalovirus exposure and HLA in healthy donors. In the case of this clone: Its antigen is not identified.

PCR was performed using 60 Vbeta and 13 Jbeta primers. Clones were sequenced by immunoSEQ multiplex PCR, and TCRdb holds only the in-frame ones, with some missing. Counted here are fewer than 250,000 clones, around 73% occurring once; the ten biggest clones make up 3.8%. Overall study results and limits: The authors later found HLA-associated TCR beta chains more clonally expanded than equally common others.

The germline V gene has CDR1 MNHEY and CDR2 SVGAGI. V dropped 5 bases and J dropped 4; count of bases not matched to a gene: 4. The CDR3 is 13 residues long. Source material: PBMCs. This TCR came from a male donor in good health and CMV-seronegative. The chain employs TRBV6-5 and TRBJ2-5; 7 bases line up with TRBD1. The CDR3 spells CASSLNRGETQYF. The CDR3 DNA sequence: TGTGCCAGCAGTCTTAACAGGGGAGAGACCCAGTACTTC.